These T cell receptor beta chains were read from a single sample in a study of control samples from healthy donors and cancer patients. TCRdb keeps only in-frame clones here, not all; method: immunoSEQ multiplex PCR. The top ten hold 6% to 7% of the sample, which has fewer than 500,000 clones, 80% to 95% seen once. The specimen was PBMCs. The receptors were gathered from a middle-aged man with head and neck cancer. Each CDR3 is given with its conserved first and last residue. A D gene is named only where the DNA matches it firmly. Clone size is not always given. Where it is, it says once, few, many or a class for expanded clones.

CDR3,DNA,J,length,V,size,D
CASSPRLPTLSYNEQFF,TGTGCCAGCAGCCCGAGACTGCCAACACTCTCCTACAATGAGCAGTTCTTC,TRBJ2-1,17,TRBV7-2,.,.
CASRLAGGYEQYF,TGCGCCAGCAGATTAGCGGGGGGATACGAGCAGTACTTC,TRBJ2-7,13,TRBV5-1,.,TRBD2
CASSLAWGNEQYF,TGTGCCAGCAGCTTAGCGTGGGGCAACGAGCAGTACTTC,TRBJ2-7,13,TRBV7-6,.,.
CASSRTGNTEAFF,TGCGCCAGCAGTCGGACAGGGAACACTGAAGCTTTCTTT,TRBJ1-1,13,TRBV10-2,.,TRBD1
CASSQGAGAESYEQYF,TGTGCCAGCAGCCAAGGAGCAGGGGCCGAATCCTACGAGCAGTACTTC,TRBJ2-7,16,TRBV3-1/TRBV3-2,.,.
CASSLVPGQINEKLFF,TGCGCCAGCAGCTTGGTTCCGGGACAGATTAATGAAAAACTGTTTTTT,TRBJ1-4,16,TRBV5-1,.,TRBD1
CASSPGQTNTEAFF,TGTGCCAGCAGCCCGGGACAAACGAACACTGAAGCTTTCTTT,TRBJ1-1,14,TRBV7-6,.,.
CASSYGIYNEQFF,TGTGCCAGCAGCTATGGAATATACAATGAGCAGTTCTTC,TRBJ2-1,13,TRBV11-3,few,.
CASLPSSTGRLQPQHF,TGTGCCAGCTTACCAAGTTCTACGGGGCGCCTACAGCCCCAGCATTTT,TRBJ1-5,16,TRBV18,.,.
CASRNRDRAPDTQYF,TGTGCCAGTAGAAACCGGGACAGGGCCCCAGATACGCAGTATTTT,TRBJ2-3,15,TRBV19,.,TRBD1
CAWSPRFGLAGDLSTDTQYF,TGTGCCTGGAGTCCTCGCTTCGGACTAGCGGGGGATCTAAGCACAGATACGCAGTATTTT,TRBJ2-3,20,TRBV30,.,TRBD2
CASRGRGESGNLSLGSYEQYF,TGTGCCAGCAGGGGGCGCGGTGAGAGCGGGAATCTTTCCTTGGGCTCCTACGAGCAGTACTTC,TRBJ2-7,21,TRBV2,.,TRBD2
CASRDWGRDRDEQYF,TGTGCCAGCAGGGACTGGGGACGTGATAGGGACGAGCAGTACTTC,TRBJ2-7,15,TRBV28,.,.
CASSFRGAGYTF,TGTGCCAGCAGCTTCAGGGGCGCTGGCTACACCTTC,TRBJ1-2,12,TRBV5-8,.,.
CASSLGGARDTQYF,TGTGCCAGCAGCTTAGGTGGGGCGAGAGATACGCAGTATTTT,TRBJ2-3,14,TRBV7-3,.,.
CASNQGPGTEAFF,TGTGCCAGTAACCAAGGGCCGGGTACTGAAGCTTTCTTT,TRBJ1-1,13,TRBV19,.,.
CASSVGGQGRGTQYF,TGTGCCAGCAGTGTGGGAGGGCAGGGGAGAGGGACCCAGTACTTC,TRBJ2-5,15,TRBV28,.,.
CASKSWGVSEHEQFF,TGCGCCAGCAAGAGCTGGGGAGTCTCGGAACATGAGCAGTTCTTC,TRBJ2-1,15,TRBV4-1,.,.
CASSPTTNTDTQYF,TGTGCCAGCAGCCCAACAACTAACACAGATACGCAGTATTTT,TRBJ2-3,14,TRBV7-3,.,.
CASSRDYYNEQFF,TGTGCCAGCAGTAGAGACTACTACAATGAGCAGTTCTTC,TRBJ2-1,13,TRBV6-5,.,.
CASSPPTAYGYTF,TGTGCCAGCTCACCACCGACAGCCTATGGCTACACCTTC,TRBJ1-2,13,TRBV18,.,.
CASSLRQGARNQPQHF,TGTGCCAGCAGTTTAAGACAGGGAGCTCGCAATCAGCCCCAGCATTTT,TRBJ1-5,16,TRBV28,.,TRBD1
CASSRGGSGVSNTEAFF,TGTGCCAGCAGTCGTGGGGGCTCTGGGGTTAGCAACACTGAAGCTTTCTTT,TRBJ1-1,17,TRBV5-4,once,.
CASSIQGIRTGELFF,TGTGCCAGTAGTATACAGGGGATTCGCACCGGGGAGCTGTTTTTT,TRBJ2-2,15,TRBV19,.,.